The clone carrying this T cell receptor (beta chain) has a single count. These data belong to a study of blood T cell repertoires in COVID-19. Study context: Collection of acute and convalescent COVID-19 samples took place in the United States, Italy and Spain. PBMCs, B-cell-depleted T cells, or T cells provided the cDNA or gDNA that made up the material.

CDR3 size: 16 residues. Germline V lookup: CDR1 SEHNR, CDR2 FQNEAQ (reference sequence). The V end lost 1 base, the J end lost 1 base, and 13 bases lay between the germline ends. Authors' analysis steps: The authors estimated nucleated cell counts from reference gene primer amplification. The data were produced by immunoSEQ multiplex PCR, yet TCRdb's version contains in-frame clones alone and is incomplete. That table is the source of V, J and clone size, and D and trimming were worked out from the DNA. The sample holds around 170,000 clones, under 85% seen once. Sequencing was done on a sample of peripheral blood. The chain uses TRBV7-9 and TRBJ1-1, with unresolved D. This clonotype originated in a woman aged 40 to 50 with acute or convalescent COVID-19. Here the CDR3 reads CASSLGLSQKNTEAFF. CDR3 sequence (DNA): TGTGCCAGCAGCTTAGGGTTGAGCCAAAAGAACACTGAAGCTTTCTTT.